Following are 5 T cell receptor beta chains from one sample sequenced in a study of siplizumab effects on memory and regulatory T cells (dated by TCRdb to between 2018 and 2021). Receptor libraries were prepared by the immunoSEQ multiplex PCR assay. Sourced from immuneACCESS, this table was stored by TCRdb with only in-frame sequences that have V and J called. A share of the clones is absent; for the studies checked, an unresolved V gene accounts for under half, and the remainder has no known explanation. For this sample the table gives about 69,000 clones, of which roughly 88% were detected only once. The top ten clonotypes cover 1.7% of the sample. Sequenced material: Tregs sorted from blood. The source is a human donor in good health.

The chain joins TRBV5-1 to TRBJ2-5; D possibly uses TRBD1 or TRBD2 (5 bases each). V lost 4 bases and J lost 3, with 22 bases in between. Germline CDR1 SGHRS, CDR2 YFSETQ. There are 17 residues in the CDR3. CDR3 nucleotide sequence: TGCGCCAGCAGCCGGGACCTTACAGGAGGCCTGGAAGAGACCCAGTACTTC. This gives the protein CASSRDLTGGLEETQYF.

In DNA, the CDR3 is TGTGCCTGGAGTGTCCCCAGGAGCTCTGGAAACACCATATATTTT. This translates into CAWSVPRSSGNTIYF. This chain connects TRBV30 to TRBJ1-3; D is undetermined. Trimming removed 0 bases at V and 0 bases at J, with 9 bases between. The length of the CDR3 is 15 residues. Germline CDR1 and CDR2: GTSNPN and SVGIG (reference sequence).

The chain recombines TRBV7-8 with TRBJ1-5; 7 bases fit TRBD1. This CDR3 spans 16 amino acids. V dropped 1 base and J dropped 3; count of bases not matched to a gene: 6. Per the germline V gene, CDR1 is SGHVS and CDR2 is FQNEAQ. CDR3 region: CASSLGWGTDNQPQHF. CDR3 nucleotide sequence: TGTGCCAGCAGCTTAGGTTGGGGGACAGACAATCAGCCCCAGCATTTT.

This sequence joins TRBV11-2 and TRBJ2-4, with 8 nucleotides matching TRBD2. CDR1 SGHAT and CDR2 FQNNGV come from the germline V gene. The CDR3 contains 17 residues. V was pared by 0 bases and J by 8 bases, with 12 bases of the junction left unmatched. CDR3 protein: CASSLDGLAGHLYIQYF. In nucleotides, the CDR3 is TGTGCCAGCAGCTTAGATGGGCTAGCGGGTCACTTGTACATTCAGTACTTC.

This sequence joins TRBV28 and TRBJ2-7; 7 bases agree with TRBD1. The germline gives CDR1 MDHEN, CDR2 SYDVKM. The CDR3 runs to 14 residues. The ends lost 5 bases at V and 3 bases at J; junction bases unmatched: 7. CDR3 sequence reads: CASSLRQGGYEQYF. As DNA, the CDR3 is TGTGCCAGCAGTCTACGACAGGGTGGCTACGAGCAGTACTTC.